This is a list of T cell receptor beta chains from one sample in a study of cytomegalovirus exposure and HLA in healthy donors. Produced via immunoSEQ multiplex PCR; TCRdb's table is partial and in-frame only. The table lists 100,000 to 150,000 clones, 77% of them singletons. The specimen sequenced was PBMCs. These receptors were obtained from a man between 18 and 29 years old in good health and CMV-seropositive. Each CDR3 is given with its conserved first and last residue. Fields, in order: D gene, V gene, J gene, clone size, CDR3 DNA, CDR3 protein. A D gene is named only where the DNA matches it firmly. The size field is filled for only some rows; it gives once, few, many or a size class.

NA	TRBV27	TRBJ1-1	NA	TGTGCCAGCACCCCCTTTCCGGGGGGTTTGAGTGAAGCTTTCTTT	CASTPFPGGLSEAFF
NA	TRBV10-2	TRBJ2-7	NA	TGCGCCAGCAGTACGGGGTTCGACGAGCAGTACTTC	CASSTGFDEQYF
NA	TRBV30	TRBJ2-7	NA	TGTGCCTGGAGTTTAGGCCCAGGCTACGAGCAGTACTTC	CAWSLGPGYEQYF
TRBD2	TRBV19	TRBJ2-3	NA	TGTGCCAGTAGTGACCGGACTAGCGGAAGCACAGATACGCAGTATTTT	CASSDRTSGSTDTQYF
NA	TRBV18	TRBJ1-5	NA	TGTGCCAGCTCACCACCCCAAGGGGCCGGCAATCAGCCCCAGCATTTT	CASSPPQGAGNQPQHF
NA	TRBV30	TRBJ1-2	NA	TGTGCCTGGAGTCGGAGAGACGCTAACTATGGCTACACCTTC	CAWSRRDANYGYTF
NA	TRBV6-5	TRBJ2-7	NA	TGTGCCAGCAGTTACTCCTTAGACAGGCCTCGCGAGCAGTACTTC	CASSYSLDRPREQYF
NA	TRBV6-1	TRBJ1-1	NA	TGTGCCAGCAGTGAGTGGGCAGGGGTGCAGAACACTCAAGCTTTCTTT	CASSEWAGVQNTQAFF
TRBD1	TRBV13	TRBJ2-1	few	TGTGCCAGCAGCTTAGGGGGACAGAGGGTCTTC	CASSLGGQRVF
NA	TRBV7-3	TRBJ2-7	NA	TGTGCCAGCAGCTTAACCCCCACAGGGAATCCCTACGAGCAGTACTTC	CASSLTPTGNPYEQYF
TRBD1	TRBV28	TRBJ1-2	NA	TGTGCCAGCAGTGAGACAGGGTATGGCTACACCTTC	CASSETGYGYTF
TRBD1	TRBV30	TRBJ1-5	NA	TGTGCCTGGGGGACAGGGAGCAATCAGCCCCAGCATTTT	CAWGTGSNQPQHF
NA	TRBV7-6	TRBJ2-5	medium-sized	TGTGCCAGCAGCTTAGAGACAAGGGAGACCCAGTACTTC	CASSLETRETQYF
NA	TRBV28	TRBJ1-2	NA	TGTGCCACCCGCCCCAGCGACAGACCTAACTATGGCTACACCTTC	CATRPSDRPNYGYTF
NA	TRBV9	TRBJ1-4	NA	TGTGCCAGCAGCGCGAGCCCTAATAGGGGCGAAAAACTGTTTTTT	CASSASPNRGEKLFF
TRBD1	TRBV5-1	TRBJ1-1	few	TGCGCCAGCAGCTTGACCGGGACAGGGGACTGTGCTTTCTTT	CASSLTGTGDCAFF
NA	TRBV7-7	TRBJ2-7	few	TGTGCTAGCAGCAGTAGTCCAAGCTCCTACGAGCAGTACTTC	CASSSSPSSYEQYF
TRBD1	TRBV5-1	TRBJ1-1	NA	TGCGCCAGCAGCTCGACAGGGATGAACACTGAAGCTTTCTTT	CASSSTGMNTEAFF
NA	TRBV5-1	TRBJ1-1	NA	TGTGCCAGCAGCTTGGGACTCATGAACACTGAAGCTTTCTTT	CASSLGLMNTEAFF
TRBD2	TRBV6-6	TRBJ2-1	NA	TGTGCCAGCAGTTACGGCGGGAGCTCCTACAATGAGCAGTTCTTC	CASSYGGSSYNEQFF
TRBD1	TRBV5-1	TRBJ2-7	NA	TGCGCCAGCAACACGGGACAGGGGGCTTACGAGCAGTACTTC	CASNTGQGAYEQYF
TRBD1	TRBV5-1	TRBJ1-5	NA	TGCGCCAGCAGCATCACAGGGGGTAGTCAGCCCCAGCATTTT	CASSITGGSQPQHF
TRBD1	TRBV6-1	TRBJ2-1	NA	TGTGCCAGCAGACTGGGACAGGGTTACAATGAGCAGTTCTTC	CASRLGQGYNEQFF
TRBD1	TRBV7-9	TRBJ1-2	NA	TGTGCCAGCACCGGGACAGGGGTAGGCTACACCTTC	CASTGTGVGYTF
NA	TRBV5-1	TRBJ1-1	once	TGCGCCAGCAGTTATAACACGGGTGAAGCTTTCTTT	CASSYNTGEAFF
TRBD1	TRBV10-3	TRBJ2-1	NA	TGTGCCATCCAACCCGGGACAGCCAATGAGCAGTTCTTC	CAIQPGTANEQFF
TRBD2	TRBV29-1	TRBJ2-4	NA	TGCAGCGTTGATCCGGGAGGCGGGAGCGGTTTAGCCAAAAACATTCAGTACTTC	CSVDPGGGSGLAKNIQYF
NA	TRBV5-1	TRBJ1-1	once	TGCGCCAGCAGCTTGCAGGGGTCCAGCACTGAAGCTTTCTTT	CASSLQGSSTEAFF
TRBD2	TRBV11-2	TRBJ2-1	NA	TGTGCCAGCAGCCCCCCCGGGGTAGCGGGAAATGAGCAGTTCTTC	CASSPPGVAGNEQFF
TRBD1	TRBV7-6	TRBJ1-1	NA	TGTGCCAGCAGCCTCCAACAGGGGTTGGGTGAAGCTTTCTTT	CASSLQQGLGEAFF
TRBD1	TRBV7-9	TRBJ1-1	NA	TGTGCCAGCAGCTTTGGACAGGGAACTGAAGCTTTCTTT	CASSFGQGTEAFF
TRBD2	TRBV16	TRBJ2-3	NA	TGTGCCAGCAGCCGGGGTAGCGGGGGAGATACGCAGTATTTT	CASSRGSGGDTQYF
NA	TRBV19	TRBJ1-5	NA	TGTGCCAGCAAGTATGGGGGGAGCAATCAGCCCCAGCATTTT	CASKYGGSNQPQHF
TRBD1	TRBV28	TRBJ1-6	NA	TGTGCCAGCAGTAGGACAGGGCCATTGAATTCACCCCTCCACTTT	CASSRTGPLNSPLHF
TRBD1	TRBV10-3	TRBJ2-5	few	TGTGCCATCAGTGAGTCTACAGGGGCGGTCGAGACCCAGTACTTC	CAISESTGAVETQYF
NA	TRBV2	TRBJ2-3	NA	TGTGCCAGCAGCAAAAGGGAGACGGGAGATACGCAGTATTTT	CASSKRETGDTQYF
NA	TRBV6-5	TRBJ2-7	NA	TGTGCCAGCAGTTACTCTGCAAGCGGGTCCTACGAGCAGTACTTC	CASSYSASGSYEQYF
TRBD1	TRBV5-1	TRBJ2-5	NA	TGCGCCAGCAGTTCCTTCGGACAGGGAACAGAGACCCAGTACTTC	CASSSFGQGTETQYF
TRBD1	TRBV5-1	TRBJ2-5	few	TGCGCCAGCAGCTTGGGAGGGGCAGGTCAGGGGGATCCGTACTTC	CASSLGGAGQGDPYF
TRBD1	TRBV5-1	TRBJ1-3	NA	TGCGCCAGCAGTCGAGGACAGGACTTCTCTGGAAACACCATATATTTT	CASSRGQDFSGNTIYF
NA	TRBV5-8	TRBJ2-1	NA	TGTGCCAGCAGCTGGCAAATCTCGACCTACAATGAGCAGTTCTTC	CASSWQISTYNEQFF
NA	TRBV11-2	TRBJ2-3	NA	TGTGCCAGCAGCCCAAGAAGACTCGAAAGCACAGATACGCAGTATTTT	CASSPRRLESTDTQYF